This T cell receptor (beta chain) is drawn from a study of T cell responses to AZD1222 COVID-19 vaccine (dated by TCRdb to the early 2020s). About the study as a whole: AZD1222 recipients whose second dose came at about 4 weeks and those whose second dose came at about 12 weeks were combined into one group, since spike-specific TCR depth and breadth did not differ between the two schedules. A total of 233 trial participants underwent TCR sequencing, of whom approximately 210 received two doses of AZD1222 and around 26 received two doses of the MenACWY control vaccine. Trial participants were enrolled into age subgroups of 18-55, 56-69 and 70-plus years, which contained roughly 140, 27 and 60 TCR-sequenced participants, respectively.

Concerning this clone: No cognate antigen has been identified for it. No quality values exist for individual bases; no much larger clone is one base distant.

The time point label, as the study defines it: baseline before first vaccination. The vaccinee samples were drawn from two UK trials, COV001 and COV002, one of which was a single-blind randomized controlled phase 2/3 trial testing AZD1222 (ChAdOx1 nCoV-19) in healthy adults. Trial participant PBMC samples were collected at day 0 and day 28 after the second dose for TCRbeta chain sequencing. The CDR3 regions of human TCRbeta chains were analyzed by immunosequencing. Concerning the study's data processing: TCRs in the repertoires were matched against a reference library of SARS-CoV-2-specific TCRs that had been generated with the MIRA antigen-specificity platform. Breadth was defined as the fraction of unique TCRs that were SARS-CoV-2-associated, and depth was defined as the fraction of total T cells that were SARS-CoV-2-associated. Using the MIRA data, each spike-specific TCR was mapped to the spike region that the TCR reacts to and placed in a CD4 or CD8 class. Log10-transformed breadth and depth values were compared by one-way ANOVA with Sidak's multiple comparisons tests. Drawn from immuneACCESS, this table holds only the in-frame rearrangements with V and J called that TCRdb kept. Clones are partly lost; checked studies trace under half to an unresolved V gene and leave the rest unexplained. V and J calls and clone size are copied from that table; D and trimming were computed from the DNA. Counted in this sample were 130,000 to 150,000 clones; 85% to 90% of them appeared once. The ten largest clonotypes hold 1.5% to 2% of the sample.

Taken from cysteine to phenylalanine, the CDR3 has 16 residues. Only CDR3 DNA is held: 48 bases, read in frame from base 1. The germline ends are 15 bases apart after V is trimmed by 7 bases and J by 0 bases. For CDR1 and CDR2, the germline V gene (reference sequence) lists LNHDA and SQIVND. What the authors observed across the whole study: Conclusions about previously exposed vaccinees are limited, since just 6 or 7 AZD1222 recipients were seropositive for SARS-CoV-2 at baseline. CD4 TCRs associated with the vaccine covered the entire spike protein, and the dominant responses were in regions 160-218 and 743-854. The 56-69-year group was small, and its depth increase did not reach significance, likely because of low power. Reportedly, almost half of the unique spike-specific TCRs recognized epitopes lying outside the regions that are mutated in the B.1.351 and B.1.1.7 variants. No day 14 peak-response samples were available, so repertoires were characterized only after the peak T cell response. A significant rise in spike-specific TCR breadth and depth was observed after two AZD1222 doses relative to day 0 and relative to MenACWY recipients. Participants were mostly white British, with more females than males. The authors suggested clonal diversity may have been underestimated.

The chain employs TRBV19 and TRBJ2-2, with no reliable assignment of the D segment. Specimen: peripheral blood, collected on day 0 of AZD1222 vaccination. The TCR comes from an adult in good health. The CDR3 sequence is CASTMWGRANTGELFF. In nucleotide form, the sequence is TGTGCCAGTACCATGTGGGGTAGGGCGAACACCGGGGAGCTGTTTTTT.